What follows are 8 T cell receptor beta chains derived from one specimen sequenced in a study of blood T cell repertoires in COVID-19. Produced via immunoSEQ multiplex PCR; TCRdb's table is partial and in-frame only. The sample shows roughly 250,000 clones, about 85% of them seen only once. What was sequenced was peripheral blood. All receptors derive from a human donor with COVID-19, enrolled during active disease. The donor label of this sample is uncertain.

The chain recombines TRBV5-1 with TRBJ2-5; D unresolved. V lost 2 bases and J lost 1, with 9 bases in between. Germline V gene sequence: CDR1 SGHRS, CDR2 YFSETQ. This CDR3 is built from 14 residues. In DNA form, the CDR3 reads TGCGCCAGCAGCTTTAGCCAGATCCAAGAGACCCAGTACTTC. It encodes CASSFSQIQETQYF.

This clone was counted a single time. CDR3: CASSPSSPQGARTQYF. CDR3 sequence (DNA): TGTGCCAGCAGTCCATCATCACCCCAGGGGGCGCGGACCCAGTACTTC. The gene calls are TRBV27 and TRBJ2-5; 8 nucleotides align to TRBD1. Per germline, CDR1 MNHEY and CDR2 SMNVEV (reference sequence). The junction had 15 bases not matched to a gene; V was cut back by 5 bases and J by 7 bases. The CDR3 totals 16 residues.

V and J are TRBV12-5 and TRBJ1-5, with 9 nucleotides matching TRBD1. The CDR3 length is 14 residues. Germline assignment: CDR1 LGHNT and CDR2 FRNRAP. V dropped 6 bases and J dropped 7; count of bases not matched to a gene: 7. CDR3 loop: CASGAHRGHQPQHF. The CDR3, as DNA: TGTGCTAGTGGCGCACACAGGGGGCACCAGCCCCAGCATTTT.

The chain couples TRBV15 to TRBJ1-2, with 9 nucleotides matching TRBD1. The CDR3 spans 14 residues. Trimming removed 4 bases from V and 6 bases from J; junction bases left unmatched: 6. Germline CDR1 is LNHNV and CDR2 is YYDKDF (reference sequence). CDR3 in DNA: TGTGCCACCAGCACTCGGACAGGGGCTGATGGCTACACCTTC. It yields the protein CATSTRTGADGYTF.

The chain has TRBV19 and TRBJ2-1; TRBD2 matches at 9 bases. Germline V gene data show CDR1 as LNHDA and CDR2 as SQIVND (reference sequence). J lost 1 base, V lost 3 bases, and 4 bases had no gene match. The CDR3 totals 16 residues. The DNA for the CDR3 is TGTGCCAGTAGTATTAAGCTAGCGGGGTCCTACAATGAGCAGTTCTTC. Translated, it gives CASSIKLAGSYNEQFF.

CDR3 bases: TGTGCCAGCTCACCGCGTCTAGCGGGAGGGTACAATGAGCAGTTCTTC. As protein: CASSPRLAGGYNEQFF. The chain links TRBV18 to TRBJ2-1; the match to TRBD2 covers 12 bases. Germline-derived CDR1 and CDR2 are KGHSH and LQKENI. The CDR3 has 16 amino acids. With V trimmed by 3 bases and J by 4 bases, 4 bases remained unmatched.

This clone was seen a handful of times. J is TRBJ2-7 and V is TRBV19, with a tentative D call TRBD1 (6 bases). Between the trimmed V and J ends, which lost 5 bases and 0 bases, there was a span of 14 bases. The CDR3 extends over 15 amino acids. CDR1 LNHDA and CDR2 SQIVND come from the germline V gene (reference sequence). CDR3 sequence: CASSVRGASSYEQYF. The CDR3 nucleotides read TGTGCCAGTAGTGTCAGGGGTGCCAGCTCCTACGAGCAGTACTTC. Full variable domain (rest looked up from reference TRBV19 and TRBJ2-7): DGGITQSPKYLFRKEGQNVTLSCEQNLNHDAMYWYRQDPGQGLRLIYYSQIVNDFQKGDIAEGYSVSREKKESFPLTVTSAQKNPTAFYLCASSVRGASSYEQYFGPGTRLTVT.

This chain uses TRBV6-5 with TRBJ1-2; TRBD1 agrees at 9 bases. Germline V gene sequence: CDR1 MNHEY, CDR2 SVGAGI. CDR3 length: 15 residues. The ends lost 7 bases at V and 5 bases at J; junction bases unmatched: 11. The CDR3 nucleotides are TGTGCCAGCACTTTAACCGGGACAGGGACGTATGGCTACACCTTC. Its translation: CASTLTGTGTYGYTF.